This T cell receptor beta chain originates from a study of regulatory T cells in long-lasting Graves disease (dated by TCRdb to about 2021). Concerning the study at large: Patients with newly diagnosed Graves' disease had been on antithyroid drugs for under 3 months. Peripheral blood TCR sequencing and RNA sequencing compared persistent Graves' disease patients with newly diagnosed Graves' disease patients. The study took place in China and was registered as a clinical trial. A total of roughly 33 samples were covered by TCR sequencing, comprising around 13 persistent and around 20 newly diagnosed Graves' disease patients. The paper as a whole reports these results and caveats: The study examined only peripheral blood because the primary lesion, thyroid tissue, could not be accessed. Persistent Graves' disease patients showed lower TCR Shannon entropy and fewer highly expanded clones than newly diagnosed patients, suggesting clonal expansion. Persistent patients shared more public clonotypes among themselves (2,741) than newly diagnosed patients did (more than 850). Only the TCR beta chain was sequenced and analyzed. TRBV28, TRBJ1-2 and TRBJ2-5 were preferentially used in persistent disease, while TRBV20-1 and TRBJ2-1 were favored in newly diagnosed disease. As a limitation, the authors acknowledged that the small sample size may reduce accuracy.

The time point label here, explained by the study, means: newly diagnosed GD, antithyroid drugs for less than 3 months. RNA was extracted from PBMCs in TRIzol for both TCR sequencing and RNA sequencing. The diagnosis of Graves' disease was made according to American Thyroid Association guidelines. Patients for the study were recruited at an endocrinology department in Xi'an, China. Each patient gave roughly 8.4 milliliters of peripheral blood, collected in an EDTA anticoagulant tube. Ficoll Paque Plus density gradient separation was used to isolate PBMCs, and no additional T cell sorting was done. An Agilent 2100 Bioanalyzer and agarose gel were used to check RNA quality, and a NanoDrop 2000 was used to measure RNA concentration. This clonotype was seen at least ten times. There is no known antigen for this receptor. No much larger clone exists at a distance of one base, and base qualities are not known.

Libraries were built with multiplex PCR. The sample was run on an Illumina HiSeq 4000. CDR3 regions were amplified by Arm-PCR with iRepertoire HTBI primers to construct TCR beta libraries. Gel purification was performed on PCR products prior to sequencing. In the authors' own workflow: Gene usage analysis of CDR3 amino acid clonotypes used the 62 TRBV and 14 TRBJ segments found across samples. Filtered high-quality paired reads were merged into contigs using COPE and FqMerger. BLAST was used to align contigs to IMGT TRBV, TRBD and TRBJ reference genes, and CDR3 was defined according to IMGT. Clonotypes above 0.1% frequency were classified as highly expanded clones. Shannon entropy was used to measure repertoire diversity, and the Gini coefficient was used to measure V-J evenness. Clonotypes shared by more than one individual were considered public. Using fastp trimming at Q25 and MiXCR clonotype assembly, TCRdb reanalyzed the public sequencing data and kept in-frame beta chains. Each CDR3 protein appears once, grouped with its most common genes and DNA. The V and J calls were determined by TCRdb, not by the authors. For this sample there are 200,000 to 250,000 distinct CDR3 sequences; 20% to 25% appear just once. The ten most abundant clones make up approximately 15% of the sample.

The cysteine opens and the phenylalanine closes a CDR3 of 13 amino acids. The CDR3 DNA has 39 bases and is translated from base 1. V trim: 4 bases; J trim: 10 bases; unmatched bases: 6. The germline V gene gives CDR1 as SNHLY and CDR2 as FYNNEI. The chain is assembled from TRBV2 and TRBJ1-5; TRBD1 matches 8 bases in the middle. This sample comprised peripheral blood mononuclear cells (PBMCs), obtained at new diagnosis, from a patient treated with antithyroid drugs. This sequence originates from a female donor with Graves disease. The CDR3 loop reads CASSAGQGLPQHF. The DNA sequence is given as TGTGCCAGCAGTGCCGGACAGGGCCTTCCCCAGCATTTT.